A selection of T cell receptor beta chains follows, all from one sample in a study of neurological immune-mediated disorders. TCRdb processed the 5' RACE reads anew with MiXCR; each CDR3 protein has one entry. Of about 37,000 distinct CDR3 sequences in the sample, about 9.9% were seen once. The sequenced sample was CD4+ T cells from blood. Receptors were obtained from a woman younger than 45 with HTLV-1-associated myelopathy (HAM/TSP). Each CDR3 is given with its conserved first and last residue. A D gene is named only where the DNA matches it firmly. A clone size is listed for some rows: how often the clone was seen (once, few, many), or a class if it is expanded.

>many|TRBJ1-1|TRBD1|TRBV20-1
CSARESGGLKNTEAFF
TGCAGTGCTAGGGAGTCAGGGGGGTTGAAGAACACTGAAGCTTTCTTT
>many|TRBJ1-1|-|TRBV5-1
CASSPGRGAGMNTEAFF
TGCGCCAGCAGCCCCGGACGGGGGGCAGGGATGAACACTGAAGCTTTCTTT
>many|TRBJ1-1|TRBD1|TRBV27
CASSPRQGSFTEAFF
TGTGCCAGCAGTCCCCGACAGGGGTCGTTCACTGAAGCTTTCTTT
>many|TRBJ1-2|-|TRBV29-1
CSADWGNYGYTF
TGCAGTGCCGATTGGGGGAACTATGGCTACACCTTC
>many|TRBJ1-3|-|TRBV30
CAGTLRGGNTIYF
TGTGCCGGGACTCTTAGGGGGGGCAACACCATATATTTT
>many|TRBJ1-1|-|TRBV5-1
CASSQTNTEAFF
TGCGCCAGCAGTCAAACGAACACTGAAGCTTTCTTT
>many|TRBJ1-4|-|TRBV27
CASSSPGPGSRLFF
TGTGCCAGCAGTTCCCCTGGTCCGGGGAGTAGGCTGTTTTTT
>many|TRBJ1-3|-|TRBV6-6
CASALKQNSGNTIYF
TGTGCCAGCGCCTTAAAACAGAACTCTGGAAACACCATATATTTT
>many|TRBJ1-2|-|TRBV4-1
CASSQDRGMGYTF
TGCGCCAGCAGCCAAGATCGGGGCATGGGCTACACCTTC
>many|TRBJ1-2|-|TRBV29-1
CSVELRGSLYGYTF
TGCAGCGTTGAATTAAGGGGGTCCCTATATGGCTACACCTTC
>many|TRBJ2-2|-|TRBV5-1
CASSLAGFGELFF
TGCGCCAGCAGCTTGGCTGGGTTCGGGGAGCTGTTTTTT
>few|TRBJ2-3|-|TRBV18
CASSQRKGPTDTQYF
TGTGCCAGCTCCCAGAGGAAGGGGCCAACAGATACGCAGTATTTT
>many|TRBJ2-1|-|TRBV24-1
CATSDQPNVRNNEQFF
TGTGCCACCAGTGATCAACCAAACGTCCGGAACAATGAGCAGTTCTTC
>many|TRBJ2-1|-|TRBV5-6
CASSSPLKDEQFF
TGTGCCAGCAGCTCCCCTCTGAAGGATGAGCAGTTCTTC
>many|TRBJ2-1|-|TRBV14
CASSQGNEQFF
TGTGCCAGCAGCCAAGGCAATGAGCAGTTCTTC
>many|TRBJ1-6|-|TRBV20-1
CSAREGGGDSPLHF
TGCAGTGCTAGAGAGGGGGGCGGGGATTCACCCCTCCACTTT
>many|TRBJ2-3|-|TRBV20-1
CSASKPDTQYF
TGCAGTGCTAGCAAGCCAGATACGCAGTATTTT
>many|TRBJ2-2|TRBD1|TRBV18
CASSPTGTGYTGELFF
TGTGCCAGCTCACCGACCGGGACAGGGTATACCGGGGAGCTGTTTTTT
>many|TRBJ2-7|-|TRBV20-1
CSASVGGGGYEQYF
TGCAGCGCTAGCGTGGGCGGGGGCGGGTACGAGCAGTACTTC
>many|TRBJ2-7|-|TRBV12-3/TRBV12-4
CASSPGAQREQYF
TGTGCCAGCAGCCCAGGGGCGCAGAGAGAGCAGTACTTC
>many|TRBJ2-3|TRBD2|TRBV20-1
CSARLAGGTDTQYF
TGCAGTGCTAGGCTAGCGGGGGGCACAGATACGCAGTATTTT
>many|TRBJ1-1|TRBD1|TRBV7-9
CASSKDRLVDTEAFF
TGTGCCAGCAGCAAGGACAGGTTGGTGGACACTGAAGCTTTCTTT
>many|TRBJ1-4|TRBD1|TRBV25-1
CASSDDRVLEKLFF
TGTGCCAGCAGCGATGACAGGGTTCTGGAAAAACTGTTTTTT
>many|TRBJ2-7|TRBD1|TRBV18
CASSRTGDYEQYF
TGTGCCAGCTCAAGGACAGGGGACTACGAGCAGTACTTC
>many|TRBJ2-3|TRBD2|TRBV18
CASSSSGGSTDTQYF
TGTGCCAGCTCATCTAGCGGGGGTAGCACAGATACGCAGTATTTT
>many|TRBJ2-4|TRBD2|TRBV20-1
CSARGYGGGAKNIQYF
TGCAGTGCTAGAGGGTACGGCGGGGGAGCCAAAAACATTCAGTACTTC
>many|TRBJ2-2|-|TRBV7-9
CASSRRRGNTGELFF
TGTGCCAGCAGCCGACGCAGGGGGAACACCGGGGAGCTGTTTTTT
>-|TRBJ1-5|-|TRBV10-3
CAISAQSDQPQHF
TGTGCCATCAGTGCTCAGTCCGATCAGCCCCAGCATTTT
>many|TRBJ1-2|-|TRBV30
CAWTRTVYNGGYTF
TGTGCCTGGACCAGGACAGTCTACAATGGCGGCTACACCTTC
>many|TRBJ2-2|-|TRBV18
CASSPLTSANTGELFF
TGTGCCAGCTCACCGTTGACATCCGCGAACACCGGGGAGCTGTTTTTT
>few|TRBJ2-6|TRBD1|TRBV7-2
CASRQTGRVGVNVLTF
TGTGCCAGCAGACAGACAGGGAGAGTTGGGGTCAACGTCCTGACTTTC